This T cell receptor (beta chain) is drawn from a study of T cell repertoires in cytomegalovirus infection (dated by TCRdb to between 2018 and 2020). A note on the overall study: The HLA type of each donor mattered for the analysis, because public TCR beta signatures pointed to carriage of CMV infection along with the matching HLA type.

About this clonotype itself: What antigen it recognizes has not been identified. It has no much larger one-base neighbor in the sample; base qualities were not kept.

Results and caveats for the whole study, not just this receptor: The ex vivo response was dominated by HLA-C-restricted CMV-specific TCR beta clonotypes, which also provided the single most frequent clonotype in two of eight donors. Cumulative frequency of public TCR beta family members discriminated carriers of CMV infection plus the relevant HLA type in this cohort and an independent 352-donor cohort.

These reads were obtained on an Illumina HiSeq 1500. TCRdb itself trimmed the public reads at Q25 with fastp, ran MiXCR and retained productive beta chains. Every CDR3 protein is listed once, alongside the most common genes and DNA of its rows. The sample records some 170,000 distinct CDR3 sequences, roughly 15% of which are singletons. Together, the top ten hold roughly 24% of the sample. V was cut back by 2 bases and J by 0 bases, leaving a gap of 20 bases between them. The germline V gene yields SGHTA for CDR1 and FQGNSA for CDR2. The CDR3, cysteine through phenylalanine, is 19 amino acids long. The only DNA kept is the CDR3, 57 bases in frame from the first base.

The sequencing input was CD8+ T cells from PBMCs. The receptor was isolated from a human donor in good health (CMV status not recorded). Some clones in this sample may be carry-over from other donors' samples. The rearrangement combines TRBV7-2 with TRBJ2-4; 7 matching bases give a weak D call of TRBD2. The CDR3 reads as follows: CASSLRVLSGGQAKNIQYF. The nucleotide sequence reads as follows: TGTGCCAGCAGCTTACGGGTCTTATCGGGGGGCCAAGCCAAAAACATTCAGTACTTC.